This T cell receptor (beta chain) derives from a study of CD8+ T cells in alopecia areata. Study-level results: The study also sequences resident alphabeta T cells of normal skin in scalp samples.

Following RNA extraction, reverse transcription yielded cDNA that acted as the sequencing template. Measured with immunoSEQ multiplex PCR; TCRdb has only the in-frame clones, and not every one. Here the sample spans about 200,000 clones, more than 55% being singletons. The CDR3 sequence is 17 residues long. The junction had 11 bases not matched to a gene; V was cut back by 3 bases and J by 2 bases. The V gene's germline CDR1 is SGHDT and CDR2 YYEEEE. As for treatment: oral pan-JAK inhibitor, 5-10 mg twice daily. A remark on this clone: Its antigen is as yet unknown.

This TCR was sampled from a human donor with alopecia areata. The starting material was CD4+ T cells sorted from blood, obtained at week 4, from a patient treated with tofacitinib. This rearrangement joins TRBV5-6 to TRBJ2-4; 7 positions agree with TRBD1. Here the CDR3 DNA reads TGTGCCAGCAGCTCCGGACCACAGGGGTGGACCAAAAACATTCAGTACTTC. This gives the protein CASSSGPQGWTKNIQYF. The variable domain in full, completed from reference TRBV5-6 and TRBJ2-4, reads DAGVTQSPTHLIKTRGQQVTLRCSPKSGHDTVSWYQQALGQGPQFIFQYYEEEERQRGNFPDRFSGHQFPNYSSELNVNALLLGDSALYLCASSSGPQGWTKNIQYFGAGTRLSVL.